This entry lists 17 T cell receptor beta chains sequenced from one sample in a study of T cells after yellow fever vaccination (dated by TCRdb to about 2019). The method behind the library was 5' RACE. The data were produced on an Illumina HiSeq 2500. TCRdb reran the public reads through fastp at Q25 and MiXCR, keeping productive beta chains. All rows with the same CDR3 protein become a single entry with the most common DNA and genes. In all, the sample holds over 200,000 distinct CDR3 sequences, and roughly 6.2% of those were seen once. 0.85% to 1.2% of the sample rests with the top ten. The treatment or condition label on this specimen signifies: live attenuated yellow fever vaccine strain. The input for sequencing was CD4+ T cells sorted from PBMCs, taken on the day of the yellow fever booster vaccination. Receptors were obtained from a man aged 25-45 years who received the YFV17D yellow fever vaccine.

The CDR3 DNA follows: TGCAGTGCGACTCTACGGGAGTCTCTCTACAATGAGCAGTTCTTC. This codes for CSATLRESLYNEQFF. V is TRBV20-1 and J is TRBJ2-1, with D perhaps matching TRBD2 (6 bases). The CDR3 has 15 amino acids. Germline CDR1 reads DFQATT; CDR2 reads SNEGSKA (reference sequence). Deletions cut 6 bases from V and 3 bases from J, with 18 bases between.

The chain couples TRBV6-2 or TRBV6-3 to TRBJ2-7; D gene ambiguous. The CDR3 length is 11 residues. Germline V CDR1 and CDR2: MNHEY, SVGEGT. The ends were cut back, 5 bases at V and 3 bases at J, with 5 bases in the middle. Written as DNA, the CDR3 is TGTGCCAGCAGTCAAATCTACGAGCAGTACTTC. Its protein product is CASSQIYEQYF.

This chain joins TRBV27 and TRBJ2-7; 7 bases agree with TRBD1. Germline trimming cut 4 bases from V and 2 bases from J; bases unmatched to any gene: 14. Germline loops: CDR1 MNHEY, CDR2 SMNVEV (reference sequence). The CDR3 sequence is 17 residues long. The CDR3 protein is CASSSITTGQFPYEQYF. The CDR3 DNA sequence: TGTGCCAGCAGTTCCATAACGACAGGGCAGTTCCCCTACGAGCAGTACTTC.

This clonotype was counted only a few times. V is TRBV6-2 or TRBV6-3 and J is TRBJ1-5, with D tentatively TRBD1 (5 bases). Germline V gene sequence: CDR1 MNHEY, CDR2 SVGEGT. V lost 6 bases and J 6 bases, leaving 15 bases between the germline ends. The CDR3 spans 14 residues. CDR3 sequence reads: CASSRGTWGQPQHF. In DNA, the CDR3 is TGTGCCAGCAGCCGCGGGACTTGGGGTCAGCCCCAGCATTTT.

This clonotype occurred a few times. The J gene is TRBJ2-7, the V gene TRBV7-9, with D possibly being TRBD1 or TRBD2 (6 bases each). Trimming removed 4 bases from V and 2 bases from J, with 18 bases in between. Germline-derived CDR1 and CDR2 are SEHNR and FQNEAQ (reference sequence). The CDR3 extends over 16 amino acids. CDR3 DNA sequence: TGTGCCAGCAGCTCTCTACTGGGGGGCCAGCCCTACGAGCAGTACTTC. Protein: CASSSLLGGQPYEQYF.

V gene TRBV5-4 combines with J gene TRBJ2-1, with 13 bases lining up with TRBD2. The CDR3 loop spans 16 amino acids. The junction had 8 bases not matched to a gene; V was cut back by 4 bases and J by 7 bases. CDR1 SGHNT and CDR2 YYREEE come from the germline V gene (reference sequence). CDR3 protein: CASSLRTSGSRNEQFF. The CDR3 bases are TGTGCCAGCAGCCTTCGGACTAGCGGGAGTAGGAATGAGCAGTTCTTC. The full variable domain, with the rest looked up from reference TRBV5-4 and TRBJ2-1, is ETGVTQSPTHLIKTRGQQVTLRCSSQSGHNTVSWYQQALGQGPQFIFQYYREEENGRGNFPPRFSGLQFPNYSSELNVNALELDDSALYLCASSLRTSGSRNEQFFGPGTRLTVL.

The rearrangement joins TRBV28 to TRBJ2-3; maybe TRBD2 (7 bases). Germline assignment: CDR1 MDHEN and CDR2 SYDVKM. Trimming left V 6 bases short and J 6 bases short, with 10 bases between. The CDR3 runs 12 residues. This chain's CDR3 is CASSGGPDTQYF. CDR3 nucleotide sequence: TGTGCCAGCAGCGGGGGGCCGGATACGCAGTATTTT.

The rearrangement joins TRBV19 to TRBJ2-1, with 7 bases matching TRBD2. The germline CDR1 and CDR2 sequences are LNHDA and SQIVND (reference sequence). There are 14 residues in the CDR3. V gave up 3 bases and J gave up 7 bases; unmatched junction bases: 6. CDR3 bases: TGTGCCAGTAGTATGATCGGCGGGAGAAATGAGCAGTTCTTC. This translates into CASSMIGGRNEQFF. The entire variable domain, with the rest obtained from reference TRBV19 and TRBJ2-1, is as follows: DGGITQSPKYLFRKEGQNVTLSCEQNLNHDAMYWYRQDPGQGLRLIYYSQIVNDFQKGDIAEGYSVSREKKESFPLTVTSAQKNPTAFYLCASSMIGGRNEQFFGPGTRLTVL.

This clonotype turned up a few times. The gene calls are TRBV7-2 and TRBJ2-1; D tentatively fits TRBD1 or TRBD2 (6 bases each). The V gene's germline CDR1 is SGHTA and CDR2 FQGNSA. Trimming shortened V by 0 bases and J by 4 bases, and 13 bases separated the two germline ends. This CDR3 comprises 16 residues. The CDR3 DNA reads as TGTGCCAGCAGCTTAGCGCACGGGGGCTCGTACAATGAGCAGTTCTTC. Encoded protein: CASSLAHGGSYNEQFF.

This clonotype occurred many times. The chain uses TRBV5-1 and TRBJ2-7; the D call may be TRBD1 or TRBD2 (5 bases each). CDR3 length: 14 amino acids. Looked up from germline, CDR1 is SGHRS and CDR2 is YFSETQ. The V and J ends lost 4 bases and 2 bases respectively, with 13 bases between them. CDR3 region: CASSQVRGPYEQYF. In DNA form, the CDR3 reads TGCGCCAGCAGCCAAGTGAGGGGCCCCTACGAGCAGTACTTC.

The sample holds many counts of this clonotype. CDR3 DNA: TGCGCCAGCAGCCAATGGGGTAGCGGGAGTGTCAATGAGCAGTTCTTC. Protein sequence: CASSQWGSGSVNEQFF. The chain is built from TRBV5-1 and TRBJ2-1; 9 nucleotides align to TRBD2. Germline CDR1 is SGHRS and CDR2 is YFSETQ. There are 16 residues in the CDR3. V was clipped by 4 bases and J by 6 bases; unmatched bases: 11.

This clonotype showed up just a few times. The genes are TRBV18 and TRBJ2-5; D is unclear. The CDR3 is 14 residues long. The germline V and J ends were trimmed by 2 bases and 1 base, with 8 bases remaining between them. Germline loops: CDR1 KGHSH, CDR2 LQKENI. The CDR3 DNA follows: TGTGCCAGCTCACCAACAAGCTTCCAAGAGACCCAGTACTTC. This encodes CASSPTSFQETQYF.

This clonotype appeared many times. CDR3: CASSQNMGLAGVFSYEQYF. The CDR3 coding sequence is TGTGCCAGCAGCCAGAATATGGGACTAGCGGGAGTGTTCTCCTACGAGCAGTACTTC. The V gene is TRBV3-1, the J gene TRBJ2-7; 14 nucleotides align to TRBD2. The CDR3 covers 19 residues. Germline CDR1 reads LGHDT; CDR2 reads YNNKEL (reference sequence). V was clipped by 3 bases and J by 0 bases; unmatched bases: 10.

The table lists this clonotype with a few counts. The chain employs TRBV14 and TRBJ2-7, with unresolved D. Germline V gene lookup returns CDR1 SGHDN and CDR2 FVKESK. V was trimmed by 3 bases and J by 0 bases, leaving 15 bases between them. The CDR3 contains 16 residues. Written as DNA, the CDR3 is TGTGCCAGCAGCCAGATAGGCTTAGGCGGCTCCTACGAGCAGTACTTC. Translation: CASSQIGLGGSYEQYF.

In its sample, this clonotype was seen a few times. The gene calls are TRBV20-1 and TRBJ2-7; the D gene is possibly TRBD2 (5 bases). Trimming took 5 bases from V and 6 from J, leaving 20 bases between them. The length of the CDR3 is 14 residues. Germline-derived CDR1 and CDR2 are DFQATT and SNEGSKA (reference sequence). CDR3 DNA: TGCAGTGCTCATTCAAAGGGAGCCTCTTCCGAGCAGTACTTC. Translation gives CSAHSKGASSEQYF.

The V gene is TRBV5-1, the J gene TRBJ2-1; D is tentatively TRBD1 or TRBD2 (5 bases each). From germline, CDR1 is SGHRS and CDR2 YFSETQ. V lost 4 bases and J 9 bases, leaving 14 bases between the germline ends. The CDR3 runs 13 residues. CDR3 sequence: CASSLGTDLEQFF. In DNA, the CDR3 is TGCGCCAGCAGCCTCGGGACCGATCTTGAGCAGTTCTTC.

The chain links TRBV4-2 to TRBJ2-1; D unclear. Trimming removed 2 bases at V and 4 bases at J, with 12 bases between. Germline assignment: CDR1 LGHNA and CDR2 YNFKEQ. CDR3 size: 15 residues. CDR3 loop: CASSQQTDRYNEQFF. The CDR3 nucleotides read TGTGCCAGCAGCCAACAAACTGACCGTTACAATGAGCAGTTCTTC.